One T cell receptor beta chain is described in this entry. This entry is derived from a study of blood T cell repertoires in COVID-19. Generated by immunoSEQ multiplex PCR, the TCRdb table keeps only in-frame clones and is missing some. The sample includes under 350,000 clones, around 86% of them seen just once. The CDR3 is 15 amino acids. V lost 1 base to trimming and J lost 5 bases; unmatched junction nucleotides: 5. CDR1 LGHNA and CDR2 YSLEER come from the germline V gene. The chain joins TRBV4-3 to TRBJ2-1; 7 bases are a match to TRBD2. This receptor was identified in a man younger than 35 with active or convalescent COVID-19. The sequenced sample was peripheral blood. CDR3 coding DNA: TGCGCCAGCAGCCAAGGACAAGCGGGAAACAATGAGCAGTTCTTC. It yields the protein CASSQGQAGNNEQFF.